This T cell receptor (beta chain) was retrieved from a study of shared T cell receptors in the human thymus. The CDR3 is made up of 14 amino acids. CDR1 is SGHRS and CDR2 is YFSETQ in the germline V gene. The V end lost 4 bases, the J end lost 2 bases, and 12 bases lay between the germline ends. Measured with immunoSEQ multiplex PCR; TCRdb has only the in-frame clones, and not every one. This table holds 650,000 to 950,000 clones, 70% to 90% found once. This sample was also put to use in a study of human thymus T cells. That investigation notes: Samples came from healthy Finnish infants during open corrective cardiac surgery. From resections taken during corrective heart surgery, the thymus tissue was obtained. Repertoires from thymus and blood appeared to show biased V and J gene usage. Related research described thymic repertoires that were highly overlapping among unrelated individuals.

Sequenced sample: thymocytes. This receptor was taken from a girl less than two years old with a congenital heart defect. The gene calls are TRBV5-1 and TRBJ2-5; D perhaps matches TRBD1 (7 bases). In DNA, the CDR3 is TGCGCCAGCAGCGTAGCAGGGGGGCAAGAGACCCAGTACTTC. Translation: CASSVAGGQETQYF.